This TCR beta chain is from a study of cytomegalovirus exposure and HLA in healthy donors. Study-wide results and limits: The productive fraction for most TCR beta V segments was about 90% or about 30% in an earlier analysis. In a later analysis, HLA-C alleles had the fewest associated TCRs, DRB1 alleles the most.

The PCR was carried out with 60 Vbeta primers and 13 Jbeta primers. The table came from immunoSEQ multiplex PCR; TCRdb's copy has only in-frame clones and leaves some out. The sample includes 150,000 to 200,000 clones. With respect to this clone: Its matching antigen is unknown.

The V gene's germline CDR1 is SGHTA and CDR2 FQGNSA. This CDR3 comprises 13 residues. V gave up 3 bases and J gave up 5 bases, with 8 bases separating them. The source of this sequence is a man aged 25-45 years in good health and CMV-seronegative. The sequenced sample consisted of PBMCs. The chain links TRBV7-2 to TRBJ1-5; D is unresolved. This chain's CDR3 is CASSFGSDQPQHF. CDR3 DNA: TGTGCCAGCAGCTTCGGGTCGGATCAGCCCCAGCATTTT.